Described below is a single T cell receptor beta chain sequence and its context. Its matching antigen is unknown. The data stem from a study of graft-versus-host responses after intestinal transplantation. Study as a whole: Recipients underwent multivisceral, liver-intestinal, or isolated intestinal transplants.

Study observations and caveats: Recipient-marrow GvH clones were detected, some having first appeared in ileum or blood. High graft-versus-host to host-versus-graft clonal ratios were seen in allografts of patients with graft-donor T cell macrochimerism.

To release intraepithelial and lamina propria lymphocytes, the graft tissue was processed. Only in-frame clones appear in the TCRdb table, and some are missing; sequencing was by immunoSEQ multiplex PCR. The sample consists of around 5,200 clones, 72% of them appearing once. The TCR originated in a human patient who received an intestinal transplant, so some T cells may come from the graft donor. The sequencing used ileum tissue, collected 254 days after intestinal transplant.

The CDR3 here is CASSMNRHRWGNTIYF. DNA for the CDR3: TGTGCCAGTAGTATGAATCGACATAGGTGGGGAAACACCATATATTTT. The rearrangement uses TRBV19 and TRBJ1-3; no definite D call. Looked up from germline, CDR1 is LNHDA and CDR2 is SQIVND (reference sequence). Trimming took 3 bases from V and 4 from J, leaving 16 bases between them. This CDR3 has 16 residues.